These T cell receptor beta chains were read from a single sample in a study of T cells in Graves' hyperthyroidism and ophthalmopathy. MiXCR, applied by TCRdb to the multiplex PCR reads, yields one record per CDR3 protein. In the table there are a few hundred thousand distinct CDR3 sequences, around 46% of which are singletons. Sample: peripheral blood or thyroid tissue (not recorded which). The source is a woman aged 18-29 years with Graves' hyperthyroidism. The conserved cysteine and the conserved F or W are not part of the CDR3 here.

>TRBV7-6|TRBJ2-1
ASSLLSGRRNEQF
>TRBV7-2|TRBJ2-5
ASRGLGFRETQY
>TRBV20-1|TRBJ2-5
SARGGQGYETQY
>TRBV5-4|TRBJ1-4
ASTKNEKLF
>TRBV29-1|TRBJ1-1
SRFGLNTEAF
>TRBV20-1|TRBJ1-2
SARDFSGAVGGYT
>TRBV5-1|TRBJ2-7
ASSPAGGRTYEQY
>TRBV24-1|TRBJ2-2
ATSDLSGGNTGELF
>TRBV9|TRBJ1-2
ASSVEGQGALSSYGYT
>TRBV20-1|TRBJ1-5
SARRQETQH
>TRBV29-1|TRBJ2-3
SLAWRGSTDTQY
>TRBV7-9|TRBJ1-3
ASSRDRYYGNTIY
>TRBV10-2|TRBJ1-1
ASSENRVGDTEAF
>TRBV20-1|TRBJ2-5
RRDRGETQY
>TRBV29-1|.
SVGGSGSNNEQF
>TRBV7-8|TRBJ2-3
ASSPSYTDTDTQY
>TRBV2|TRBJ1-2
ASAGQSYGYT
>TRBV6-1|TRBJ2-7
ASIKAGAPYEQY
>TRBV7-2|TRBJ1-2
ASRPGSGRGADGYT
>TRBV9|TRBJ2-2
ASSSTGGNTGELF
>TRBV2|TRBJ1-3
ASRLGGANTIY
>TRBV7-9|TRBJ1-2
ASSLGIANYGYT
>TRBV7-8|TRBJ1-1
ASSLGVVDTEAF
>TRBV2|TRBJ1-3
ASTPKWNTIY
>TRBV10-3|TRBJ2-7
AISESKGANYEQY
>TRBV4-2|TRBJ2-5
ASSSHLRNQETQY
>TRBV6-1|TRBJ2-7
ASSEEGAGSYEQY
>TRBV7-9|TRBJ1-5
ASSAKDSPNQPQH
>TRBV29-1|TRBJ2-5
SVEGLSGRETQY
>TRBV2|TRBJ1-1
ASSGGQNTEAF
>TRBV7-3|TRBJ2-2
ASSLSEEGWNTGELF
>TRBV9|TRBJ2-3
ASSVGWTQLDTDTQY
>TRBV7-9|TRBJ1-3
ASSLSTAGNTIY
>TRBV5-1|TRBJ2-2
ASSFITGELV
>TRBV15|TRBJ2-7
ATSREWAGSYEQY
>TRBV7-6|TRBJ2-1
ASSPGRGPYNEQF
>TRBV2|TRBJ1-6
ARFRGQSYNSPLH